This T cell receptor beta chain is drawn from a study of T cell changes during pregnancy in multiple sclerosis. Produced via immunoSEQ multiplex PCR; TCRdb's table is partial and in-frame only. This table holds roughly 100,000 clones, 91% found once. The CDR3 spans 12 residues. Trimming cost V 9 bases and J 2 bases, with 10 bases left between them. CDR1 and CDR2 (germline): SGHTA, FQGNSA. The TCR originated in a female donor in good health, enrolled as a control in a pregnancy study. This sequence joins TRBV7-2 and TRBJ2-5; no clear D gene. The material sequenced was peripheral blood, taken after pregnancy. The CDR3 bases are TGTGCCAGTTCCCGAGCGCAAGAGACCCAGTACTTC. Amino acids: CASSRAQETQYF.